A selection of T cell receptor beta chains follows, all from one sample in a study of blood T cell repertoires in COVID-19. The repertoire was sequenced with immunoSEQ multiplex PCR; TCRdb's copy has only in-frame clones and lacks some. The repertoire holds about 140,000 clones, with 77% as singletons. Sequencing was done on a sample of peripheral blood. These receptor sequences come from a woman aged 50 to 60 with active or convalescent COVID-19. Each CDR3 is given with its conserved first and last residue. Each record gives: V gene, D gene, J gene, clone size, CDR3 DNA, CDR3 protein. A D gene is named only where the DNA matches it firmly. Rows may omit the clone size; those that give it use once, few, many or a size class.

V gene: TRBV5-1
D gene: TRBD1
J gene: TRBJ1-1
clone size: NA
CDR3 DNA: TGCGCCAGCAACGGACAGGGGGTCACTGAAGCTTTCTTT
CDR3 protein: CASNGQGVTEAFF

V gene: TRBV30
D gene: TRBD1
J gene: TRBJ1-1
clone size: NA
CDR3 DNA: TGTGCCTGGAGTATAGGGACAGGGAACACTGAAGCTTTCTTT
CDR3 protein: CAWSIGTGNTEAFF

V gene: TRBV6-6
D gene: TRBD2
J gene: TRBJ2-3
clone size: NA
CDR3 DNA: TGTGCCTTGGGGAGCGGGGGGGAAAATACGCAGTATTTT
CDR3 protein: CALGSGGENTQYF

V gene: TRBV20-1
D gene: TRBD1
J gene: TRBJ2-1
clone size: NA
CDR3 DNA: TGCAGTGCTAGTGACAGGGTGGCCTACAATGAGCAGTTCTTC
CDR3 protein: CSASDRVAYNEQFF

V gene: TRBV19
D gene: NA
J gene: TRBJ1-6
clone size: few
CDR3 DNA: TGTGCCAGTAGTAGGCAGGGAAGTAATTCACCCCTCCACTTT
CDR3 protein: CASSRQGSNSPLHF

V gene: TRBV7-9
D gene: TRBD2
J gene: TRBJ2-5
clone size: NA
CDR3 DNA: TGTGCCAGCAGCTTGACTAGCGGCCAAGAGACCCAGTACTTC
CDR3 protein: CASSLTSGQETQYF

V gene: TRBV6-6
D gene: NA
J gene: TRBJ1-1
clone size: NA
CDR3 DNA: TGTGCCAGCATCCCTAATGGGGACATGAACACTGAAGCTTTCTTT
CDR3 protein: CASIPNGDMNTEAFF

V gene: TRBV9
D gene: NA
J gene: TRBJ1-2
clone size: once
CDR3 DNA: TGTGCCAGCAGACCCGACAGCTACTATGGCTACACCTTC
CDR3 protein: CASRPDSYYGYTF

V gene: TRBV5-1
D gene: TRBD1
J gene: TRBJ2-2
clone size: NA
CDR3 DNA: TGCGCCAGCAGTTCGACAGGGCGAACATCAACCGGGGAGCTGTTTTTT
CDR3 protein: CASSSTGRTSTGELFF

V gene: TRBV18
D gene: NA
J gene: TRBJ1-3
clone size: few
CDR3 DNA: TGTGCCAGCTCACCATCACAGGGAGTCTCTGGAAACACCATATATTTT
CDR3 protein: CASSPSQGVSGNTIYF

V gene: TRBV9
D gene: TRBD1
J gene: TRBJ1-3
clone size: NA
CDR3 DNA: TGTGCCAGCAGCGCCGGACAGGGGGTGTCTGGAAACACCATATATTTT
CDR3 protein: CASSAGQGVSGNTIYF

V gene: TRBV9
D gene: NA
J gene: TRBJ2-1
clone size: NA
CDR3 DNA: TGTGCCAGCAGCGTAATAGCCCAGAACAATGAGCAGTTCTTC
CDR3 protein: CASSVIAQNNEQFF

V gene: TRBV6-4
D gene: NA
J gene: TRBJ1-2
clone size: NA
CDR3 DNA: TGTGCCAGGGTCCAGGGCGAGAATGGCTACACCTTC
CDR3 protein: CARVQGENGYTF

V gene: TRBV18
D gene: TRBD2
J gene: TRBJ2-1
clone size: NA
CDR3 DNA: TGTGCCAGCTCACTGGGACTAGCGGGGGACGAGCAGTTCTTC
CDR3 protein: CASSLGLAGDEQFF

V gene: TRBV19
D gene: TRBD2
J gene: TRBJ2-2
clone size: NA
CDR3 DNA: TGTGCCAGTAGTACTAGCGGGAGGCTCGCCGGGGAGCTGTTTTTT
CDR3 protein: CASSTSGRLAGELFF

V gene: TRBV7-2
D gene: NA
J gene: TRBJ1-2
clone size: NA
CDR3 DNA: TGTGCCAGCAGCTCAAGAACAGGGATATATGGCTACACCTTC
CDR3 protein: CASSSRTGIYGYTF

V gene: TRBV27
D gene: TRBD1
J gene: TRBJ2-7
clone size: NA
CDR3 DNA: TGTGCCAGCAGACTGCGACAGGGTAGCTCCTACGAGCAGTACTTC
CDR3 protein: CASRLRQGSSYEQYF

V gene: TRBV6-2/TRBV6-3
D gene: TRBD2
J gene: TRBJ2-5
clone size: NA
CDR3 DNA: TGTGCCAGCAGTTACTCGATTCTAGCGGGGGCCCAAGAGACCCAGTACTTC
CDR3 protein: CASSYSILAGAQETQYF

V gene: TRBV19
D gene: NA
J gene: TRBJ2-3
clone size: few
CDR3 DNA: TGTGCCAGTAGTCCCACCCGGACAGCGAGCACAGATACGCAGTATTTT
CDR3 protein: CASSPTRTASTDTQYF

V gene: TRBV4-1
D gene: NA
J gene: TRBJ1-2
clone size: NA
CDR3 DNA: TGCGCCAGCAGCCAAGAATTAACGGTGGTTGCAAATGGCTACACCTTC
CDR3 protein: CASSQELTVVANGYTF